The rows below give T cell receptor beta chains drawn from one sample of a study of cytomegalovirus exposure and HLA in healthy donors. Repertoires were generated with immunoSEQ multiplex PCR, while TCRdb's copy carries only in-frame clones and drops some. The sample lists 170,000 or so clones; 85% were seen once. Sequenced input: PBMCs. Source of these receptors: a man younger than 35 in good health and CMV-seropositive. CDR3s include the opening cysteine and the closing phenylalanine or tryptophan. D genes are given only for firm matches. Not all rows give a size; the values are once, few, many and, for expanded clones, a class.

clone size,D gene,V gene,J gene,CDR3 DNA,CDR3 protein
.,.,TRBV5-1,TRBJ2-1,TGCGCCAGCAGCTTGGGTGGCCCAGAGGATGAGCAGTTCTTC,CASSLGGPEDEQFF
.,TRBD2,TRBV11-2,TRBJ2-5,TGTGCCAGCAGCTTGGGACTAGCGGGAGGTGAGACCCAGTACTTC,CASSLGLAGGETQYF
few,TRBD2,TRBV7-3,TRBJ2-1,TGTGCCAGCAGCTTAACGTTGTCGGGACTAGCGATCAATGAGCAGTTCTTC,CASSLTLSGLAINEQFF
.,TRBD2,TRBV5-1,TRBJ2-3,TGCGCCAGCAGCTTGGCCATAGCGGGCCGAACCTCTAGCACAGATACGCAGTATTTT,CASSLAIAGRTSSTDTQYF
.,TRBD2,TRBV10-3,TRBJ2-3,TGTGCCGCCCTCGGGGGGGCGGGCACAGATACGCAGTATTTT,CAALGGAGTDTQYF
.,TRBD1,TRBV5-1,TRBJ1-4,TGCGCCACCGCGGAGACAGGGGGAGATGTGGAAAAACTGTTTTTT,CATAETGGDVEKLFF
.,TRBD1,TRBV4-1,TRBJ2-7,TGCGCCAGCAGCCAAACCAGGACAGGGGCCTCCTACGAGCAGTACTTC,CASSQTRTGASYEQYF
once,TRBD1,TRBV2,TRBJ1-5,TGTGCCAGCAGTCAAGACAGGGTTAGCAATCAGCCCCAGCATTTT,CASSQDRVSNQPQHF
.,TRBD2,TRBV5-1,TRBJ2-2,TGCGCCAGCAGCAGGTCCGGGACTAGCGACACCGGGGAGCTGTTTTTT,CASSRSGTSDTGELFF
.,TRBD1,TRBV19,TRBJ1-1,TGTGCCACCTCGGGACAGAGGAACACTGAAGCTTTCTTT,CATSGQRNTEAFF
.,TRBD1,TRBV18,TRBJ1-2,TGTGCCAGCTCACTCGGGACAGGGAAAACGGCGACATATGGCTACACCTTC,CASSLGTGKTATYGYTF
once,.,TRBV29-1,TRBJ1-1,TGCAGCGTTGAAGACAGGGGTTTGAACACTGAAGCTTTCTTT,CSVEDRGLNTEAFF
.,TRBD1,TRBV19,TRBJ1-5,TGTGCCAGTAGTATGGTGGCAGGGGGAAATCAGCCCCAGCATTTT,CASSMVAGGNQPQHF
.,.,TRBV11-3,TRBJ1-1,TGTGCCAGCAGCTTACTTACCACACCAAACACTGAAGCTTTCTTT,CASSLLTTPNTEAFF
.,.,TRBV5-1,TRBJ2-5,TGCGCCAGCAGTCGAGTCCAAGAGACCCAGTACTTC,CASSRVQETQYF
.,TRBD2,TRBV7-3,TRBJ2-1,TGTGCCAGCAGCTTAAGGGGGACTAGCGGGGTAAATGAGCAGTTCTTC,CASSLRGTSGVNEQFF
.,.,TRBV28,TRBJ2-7,TGTGCCAGCAGTTTAAACGACAGATTCCAGTACTTC,CASSLNDRFQYF
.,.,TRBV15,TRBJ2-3,TGTGCCACCAGCAGAGACCGGGGTAAAACAGATACGCAGTATTTT,CATSRDRGKTDTQYF
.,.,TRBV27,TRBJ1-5,TGTGCCAGCAGTTTGCGGGGGGCCGATTATAGCAATCAGCCCCAGCATTTT,CASSLRGADYSNQPQHF
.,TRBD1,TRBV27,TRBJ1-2,TGTGCCACCAGGGAGCTTGGACAGGGTATAAGCTACACCTTC,CATRELGQGISYTF
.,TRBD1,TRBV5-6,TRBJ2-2,TGTGCCAGCAGCTTGGAACAGGGGAATATGATCGGGGAGCTGTTTTTT,CASSLEQGNMIGELFF
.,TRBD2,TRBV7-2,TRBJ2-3,TGTGCCAGCAGCCGGGGACTAGCGGGAGCAACAGATACGCAGTATTTT,CASSRGLAGATDTQYF
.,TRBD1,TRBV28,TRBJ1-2,TGTGCCATCCCGAGGGACAGCAACAACTATGGCTACACCTTC,CAIPRDSNNYGYTF
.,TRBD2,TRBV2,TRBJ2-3,TGTGCCAGCAGACCCGGGACTAGCTCCTACACAGATACGCAGTATTTT,CASRPGTSSYTDTQYF
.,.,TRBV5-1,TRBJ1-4,TGCGCCAGCAGCTTCTGGGGGCTACTCAATGAAAAACTGTTTTTT,CASSFWGLLNEKLFF
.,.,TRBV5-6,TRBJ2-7,TGTGCCAGCAGCCATAGACAGAGCTCCTACGAGCAGTACTTC,CASSHRQSSYEQYF
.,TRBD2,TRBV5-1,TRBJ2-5,TGCGCCAGCAGCTTGGCTCTAGCGGGCGGATTTACGGAGACCCAGTACTTC,CASSLALAGGFTETQYF
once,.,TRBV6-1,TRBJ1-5,TGTGCCGTCGAGGGGGGGATCGGTCAGCCCCAGCATTTT,CAVEGGIGQPQHF
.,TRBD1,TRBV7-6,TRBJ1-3,TGTGCCAGCAGCTCAGGGACAGGGGGCGGAAACACCATATATTTT,CASSSGTGGGNTIYF
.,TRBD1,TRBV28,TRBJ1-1,TGTGCCAGCAGTACTGGGCAGGGGGCATACAGGCACACTGAAGCTTTCTTT,CASSTGQGAYRHTEAFF
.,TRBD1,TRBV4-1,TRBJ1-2,TGCGCCAGCAGCCAAGATCGGCTCGGACAGGGGCGTACTGGCTACACCTTC,CASSQDRLGQGRTGYTF
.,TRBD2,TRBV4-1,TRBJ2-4,TGCGCCAGCAGCCAAGAGAGACTAGCGGGAGTATCGACCAAAAACATTCAGTACTTC,CASSQERLAGVSTKNIQYF
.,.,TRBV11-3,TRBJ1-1,TGTGCCAGCAGCTTACGCAGGGGCAGCACTGAAGCTTTCTTT,CASSLRRGSTEAFF
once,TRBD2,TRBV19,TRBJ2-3,TGTGCCAGTAGTATTCAGGCGGGAGACACAGATACGCAGTATTTT,CASSIQAGDTDTQYF